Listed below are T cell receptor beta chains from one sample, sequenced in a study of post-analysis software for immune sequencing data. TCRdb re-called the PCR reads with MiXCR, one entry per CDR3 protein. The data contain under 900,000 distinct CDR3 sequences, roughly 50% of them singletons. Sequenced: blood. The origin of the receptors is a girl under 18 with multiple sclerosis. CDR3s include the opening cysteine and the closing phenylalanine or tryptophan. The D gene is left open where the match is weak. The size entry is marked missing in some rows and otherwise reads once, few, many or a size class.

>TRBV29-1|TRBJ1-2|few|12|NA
TGCAGCGGTGGCAGGGTATTCGATGGCTACACCTTC
CSGGRVFDGYTF
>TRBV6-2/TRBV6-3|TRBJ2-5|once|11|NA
TGTGCCAGCGGGGGCGGCAATGAGCAGTACTTC
CASGGGNEQYF
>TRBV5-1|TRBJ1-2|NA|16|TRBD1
TGCGCCAGCAGCCCGCAGACGGGACAGAGAAACTATGGCTACACCTTC
CASSPQTGQRNYGYTF
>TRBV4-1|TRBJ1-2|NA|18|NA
TGCGCCAGCAGCCAAGGAGAGGGGGGACCCCTTGGGTTTTATGGCTACACCTTC
CASSQGEGGPLGFYGYTF
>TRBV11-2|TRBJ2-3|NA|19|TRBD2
TGTGCCAGCACCACCGCTGTCCTTAGCGGGGGGGCTAGCACAGATACGCAGTATTTT
CASTTAVLSGGASTDTQYF
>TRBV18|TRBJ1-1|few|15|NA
TGTGCCAGCTCACCCCCCGAGGGGCAGAACACTGAAGCTTTCTTT
CASSPPEGQNTEAFF
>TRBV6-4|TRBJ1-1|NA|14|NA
TGTGCCAGCAGTGACTCGGAACAGAACACTGAAGCTTTCTTT
CASSDSEQNTEAFF
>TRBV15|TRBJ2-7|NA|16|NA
TGTGCCACCAGCCCCGCTAGGTTAAGAGGGATCCACGAGCAGTACTTC
CATSPARLRGIHEQYF
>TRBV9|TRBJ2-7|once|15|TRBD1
TGTGCCAGCAGCGAGGACAGGAGCTCCTACAATGAGCAGTACTTC
CASSEDRSSYNEQYF
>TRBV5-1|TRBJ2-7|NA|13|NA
TGCGCCAGCAGCCCTACGGCCCCGGGGGAGCAGTACTTC
CASSPTAPGEQYF
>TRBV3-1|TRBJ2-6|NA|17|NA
TGTGCCAGCAGCCAGGGGGGACAGAGCTCTGGGGCCAACGTCCTGACTTTC
CASSQGGQSSGANVLTF
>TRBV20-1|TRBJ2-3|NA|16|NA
TGCAGTGCTAGCCGAGACCTCAAACTCTTCGCAGATACGCAGTATTTT
CSASRDLKLFADTQYF
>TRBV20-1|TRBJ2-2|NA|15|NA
TGCAGTGCTAGAGATCAGGGGAGGGACACCGGGGAGCTGTTTTTT
CSARDQGRDTGELFF
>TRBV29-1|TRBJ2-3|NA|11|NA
TGCAGCGTGACAGGCGGAGATACGCAGTATTTT
CSVTGGDTQYF
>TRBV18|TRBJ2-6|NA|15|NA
TGTGCCAGCTCACCGACTGGGGAGTGGGCCAACGTCCTGACTTTC
CASSPTGEWANVLTF
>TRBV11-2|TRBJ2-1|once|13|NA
TGTGTCAGCAGCTTAGGGTATATGAATGAGCAGTTCTTC
CVSSLGYMNEQFF
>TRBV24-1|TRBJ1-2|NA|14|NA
TGTGCCACCAGGGATGACGACAGGAACTATGGCTACACCTTC
CATRDDDRNYGYTF
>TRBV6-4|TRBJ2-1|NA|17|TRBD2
TGTGCCAGCAGTTTGACTAGCGGGGGGGTTCTCTACAATGAGCAGTTCTTC
CASSLTSGGVLYNEQFF
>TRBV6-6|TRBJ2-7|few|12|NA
TGTGCCAGCAGTTACTCTGTCAGGGAGCAGTACTTC
CASSYSVREQYF
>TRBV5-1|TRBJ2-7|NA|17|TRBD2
TGCGCCAGCAGCTTGACTAGCGGGGATCCCCCTCCCTACGAGCAGTACTTC
CASSLTSGDPPPYEQYF
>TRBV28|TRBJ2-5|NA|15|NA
TGTGCCAGCAGTTATGCAGGGACGGAACTGGGGACCCAGTACTTC
CASSYAGTELGTQYF
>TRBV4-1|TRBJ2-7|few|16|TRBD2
TGCGCCAGCAGCCAGGTGAGAGCGGGAGGGCCATACGAGCAGTACTTC
CASSQVRAGGPYEQYF
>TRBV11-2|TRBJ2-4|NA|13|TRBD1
TGTGCCAGCAGCTCGGGGACAGGAAACATTCAGTACTTC
CASSSGTGNIQYF
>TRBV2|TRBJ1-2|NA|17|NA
TGTGCCAGCAGTGAAACAAGTAAGACACCACTTAACTATGGCTACACCTTC
CASSETSKTPLNYGYTF
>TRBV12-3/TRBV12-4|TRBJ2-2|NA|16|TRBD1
TGTGCCAGCAGTTTTCCCAGGGGGCCGGGGACCGGGGAGCTGTTTTTT
CASSFPRGPGTGELFF
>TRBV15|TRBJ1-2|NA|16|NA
TGTGCCACCAGCAGAGATAAGCTTAACAGGAAATATGGCTACACCTTC
CATSRDKLNRKYGYTF
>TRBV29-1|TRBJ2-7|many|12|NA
TGCAGCGTTGCGGGGCCCACCTACGAGCAGTACTTC
CSVAGPTYEQYF
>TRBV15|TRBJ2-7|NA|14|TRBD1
TGTGCCACCAGCGGGTACAGGGGACGCTACGAGCAGTACTTC
CATSGYRGRYEQYF
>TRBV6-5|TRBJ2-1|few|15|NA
TGTGCCAGCAGTTACGAAGGGGGCTCCTACAATGAGCAGTTCTTC
CASSYEGGSYNEQFF
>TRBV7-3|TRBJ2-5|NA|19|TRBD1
TGTGCCAGCAGCTCCAGAACCCGGGACAGGACGAACCGTAAAGAGACCCAGTACTTC
CASSSRTRDRTNRKETQYF
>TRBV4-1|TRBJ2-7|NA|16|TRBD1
TGCGCCAGCAGCCAAAGGGGACAGGGGTCCTCCTACGAGCAGTACTTC
CASSQRGQGSSYEQYF
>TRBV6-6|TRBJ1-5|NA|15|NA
TGTGCCAGCAGTTACTCCTCCCCCAGGAGTCAGCCCCAGCATTTT
CASSYSSPRSQPQHF
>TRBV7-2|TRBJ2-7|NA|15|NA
TGTGCCAGCAGCTTAAGTCGGGGGATTGGCTACGAGCAGTACTTC
CASSLSRGIGYEQYF
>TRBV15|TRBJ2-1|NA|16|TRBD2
TGTGCCACCAGCAGAGAAGGGACTAGCGGTTACAATGAGCAGTTCTTC
CATSREGTSGYNEQFF
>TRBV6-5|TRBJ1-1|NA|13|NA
TGTGCCAGCAGAACGGTGGGGGTCACTGAAGCCTTCTTT
CASRTVGVTEAFF
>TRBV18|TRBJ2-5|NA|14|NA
TGTGCCAGCTCTGGGGTCAGCTTTGGAGAGACCCAGTACTTC
CASSGVSFGETQYF
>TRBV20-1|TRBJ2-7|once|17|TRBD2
TGCAGTGCTAGAGGCATCGTCAGCGGGATCCGGTCCTACGAGCAGTACTTC
CSARGIVSGIRSYEQYF
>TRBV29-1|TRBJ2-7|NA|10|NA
TGCAGCGTCGCCACCCCAACCCAGTACTTC
CSVATPTQYF
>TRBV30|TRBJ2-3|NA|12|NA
TGTGCCTGGAGTGTAAGCCCAGATATGCAGTATTTT
CAWSVSPDMQYF
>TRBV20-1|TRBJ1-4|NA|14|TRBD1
TGCAGTGCCGTAGGACAGGGAGGGCGTGAAAAACTGTTTTTT
CSAVGQGGREKLFF
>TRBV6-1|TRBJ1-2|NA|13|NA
TGTGCCAGCAGTGAGTCGACAGCCTATGGCTACACCTTC
CASSESTAYGYTF
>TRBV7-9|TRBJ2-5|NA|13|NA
TGTGCCAGCAGCCCACAGGGAGTGGAGACCCAGTACTTC
CASSPQGVETQYF
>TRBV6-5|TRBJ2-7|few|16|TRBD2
TGTGCCAGCAGCTCATTCCGGACTAGCGAAGTCTACGAGCAGTACTTC
CASSSFRTSEVYEQYF
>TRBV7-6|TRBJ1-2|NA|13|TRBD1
TGTGCCAGCAGCCAGGGACAGGGAGATGGCTACACCTTC
CASSQGQGDGYTF
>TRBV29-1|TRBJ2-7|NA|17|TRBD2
TGCAGCGTCTATAAGCGGGAGACGGGGCAAAACTCCTACGAGCAGTACTTC
CSVYKRETGQNSYEQYF
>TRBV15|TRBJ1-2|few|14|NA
TGTGCCACCAGCAGAGATGGGGAACGCTATGGCTACACCTTC
CATSRDGERYGYTF
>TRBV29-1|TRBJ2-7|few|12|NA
TGCAGCGTTGTGTACAATTCCTACGAGCAGTACTTC
CSVVYNSYEQYF
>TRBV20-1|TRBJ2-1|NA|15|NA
TGCAGTGCTACCGGTTGGACTGGGGCGGCCAATGAGCAGTTCTTC
CSATGWTGAANEQFF
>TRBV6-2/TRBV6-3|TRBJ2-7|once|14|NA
TGTGCCAGCAGTAGGACTGGTCCATCCTACGGGCAGTACTTC
CASSRTGPSYGQYF
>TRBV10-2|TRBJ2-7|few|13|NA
TGCGCCAGCACCAACGACGGACACTACGAGCAGTACTTC
CASTNDGHYEQYF
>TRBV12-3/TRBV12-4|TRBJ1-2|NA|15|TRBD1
TGTGCCAGCAAACCCGGGACAGGGGTGACGCATGGCTACACCTTC
CASKPGTGVTHGYTF
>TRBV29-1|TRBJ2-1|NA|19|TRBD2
TGCAGCGTTGAATCGCTTTACTGGACTAGCGGGAAATCCTACAATGAGCAGTTCTTC
CSVESLYWTSGKSYNEQFF
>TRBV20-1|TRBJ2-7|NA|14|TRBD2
TGCAGTGCACCATCAGCGGGGCCAACCTACGAGCAGTACTTC
CSAPSAGPTYEQYF
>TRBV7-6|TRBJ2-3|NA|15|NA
TGTGCCAGCAGCGCCACGGTGCATCCCACAGATACGCAGTATTTT
CASSATVHPTDTQYF
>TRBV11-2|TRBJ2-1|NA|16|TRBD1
TGTGCCAGCAGCTTACGTCCGGGACAGGGAGGAAACGAGCAGTTCTTC
CASSLRPGQGGNEQFF
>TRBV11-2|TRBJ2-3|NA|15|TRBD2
TGTGCCAGCAGCTTTGCTAGCGGGAGCCCAGATACGCAGTATTTT
CASSFASGSPDTQYF
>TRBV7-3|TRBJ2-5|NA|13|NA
TGTGCCAGCAGCCGACGGGCGGGAGAGACCCAGTACTTC
CASSRRAGETQYF
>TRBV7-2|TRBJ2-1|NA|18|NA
TGTGCCAGCAGCTTAGCGTTGGTAGAAGGGGCGAGATACAATGAGCAGTTCTTC
CASSLALVEGARYNEQFF